Following are 28 T cell receptor beta chains from one sample sequenced in a study of a mutant IDH1 vaccine in newly diagnosed glioma. No antigen has been identified for these receptors. Assay used: immunoSEQ multiplex PCR; TCRdb lists only in-frame clones, some missing. This table holds about 55,000 clones, 84% found once. This sample's time point: week 35, safety follow-up. A single vaccine dose contained 300 ug of mutant IDH1 20-mer peptide, and topical imiquimod was used with it. The sequencing here drew on PBMCs, taken from a glioma patient whose treatment included an IDH1 peptide vaccine. The source is a woman under 30 with glioma.

V usage is TRBV5-5 and J usage is TRBJ1-5; D is unresolved. CDR1 is SGHKS, CDR2 YYEKEE, per germline (reference sequence). The CDR3 runs 15 residues. V lost 0 bases and J 2 bases, leaving 9 bases between the germline ends. The CDR3 DNA reads as TGTGCCAGCAGCTTGGAGCCATACGGCAATCAGCCCCAGCATTTT. This translates into CASSLEPYGNQPQHF.

V gene TRBV5-5 combines with J gene TRBJ2-7; no clear D gene. The length of the CDR3 is 15 residues. The V gene lost 1 base and the J gene lost 0 bases, with 11 bases spanning the gap. CDR1 and CDR2 (germline): SGHKS, YYEKEE (reference sequence). The CDR3 sequence: CASSLFARSSYEQYF. The CDR3 nucleotides read TGTGCCAGCAGCTTGTTTGCGCGAAGCTCCTACGAGCAGTACTTC.

This chain connects TRBV7-9 to TRBJ2-3; the D gene is possibly TRBD1 (6 bases). Deletions cut 6 bases from V and 3 bases from J, with 19 bases between. The germline gives CDR1 SEHNR, CDR2 FQNEAQ (reference sequence). CDR3 length equals 16 residues. This chain's CDR3 is CASRGKQGIRTDTQYF. In DNA, the CDR3 is TGTGCCAGCAGGGGGAAACAGGGCATTAGGACAGATACGCAGTATTTT.

This clone was counted only a few times. V gene TRBV9 combines with J gene TRBJ1-3; TRBD1 might be the D (5 bases). This CDR3 is built from 18 residues. CDR1 SGDLS and CDR2 YYNGEE come from the germline V gene. Trimming left V 0 bases short and J 0 bases short, with 16 bases between. This CDR3 reads CASSVDLGRLHSGNTIYF. DNA for the CDR3: TGTGCCAGCAGCGTAGACCTGGGGCGCCTACACTCTGGAAACACCATATATTTT. The complete variable domain, with remaining parts taken from reference TRBV9 and TRBJ1-3, reads DSGVTQTPKHLITATGQRVTLRCSPRSGDLSVYWYQQSLDQGLQFLIQYYNGEERAKGNILERFSAQQFPDLHSELNLSSLELGDSALYFCASSVDLGRLHSGNTIYFGEGSWLTVV.

This clone came up once. V is TRBV13 and J is TRBJ2-7, with TRBD1 identical over 9 bases. V shed 5 bases, J shed 1 base, and the junction held 6 bases outside the gene matches. The CDR3 runs to 15 residues. Germline CDR1 is PRHDT and CDR2 is FYEKMQ (reference sequence). CDR3 in DNA: TGTGCCAGCAGCCCCCGGACAGGGGTTTCCTACGAGCAGTACTTC. This gives the protein CASSPRTGVSYEQYF.

In DNA, the CDR3 is TGTGCCAGTAGTATTCCCCCTGACAGGCAGGCTGGCTACACCTTC. Protein sequence: CASSIPPDRQAGYTF. V is TRBV19 and J is TRBJ1-2, with D tentatively TRBD1 (6 bases). V gave up 3 bases and J gave up 7 bases, with 18 bases separating them. Germline V CDR1 and CDR2: LNHDA, SQIVND (reference sequence). This CDR3 contains 15 residues.

The V and J genes are TRBV6-5 and TRBJ2-3; D is unclear. Per germline, CDR1 MNHEY and CDR2 SVGAGI. This CDR3 has 15 amino acids. Trimming stripped 0 bases from V and 0 bases from J, with 7 bases between. The CDR3 reads CASSYSGISTDTQYF. Written as DNA, the CDR3 is TGTGCCAGCAGTTACTCGGGGATTAGCACAGATACGCAGTATTTT.

The genes are TRBV6-4 and TRBJ2-3; tentatively, D is TRBD2 (5 bases). This CDR3 contains 15 residues. The germline V and J ends were trimmed by 6 bases and 0 bases, with 13 bases remaining between them. Germline CDR1 MRHNA, CDR2 SNTAGT. CDR3 region: CASSLTSGSTDTQYF. CDR3 DNA sequence: TGTGCCAGCAGCCTCACTAGTGGGAGCACAGATACGCAGTATTTT.

The chain employs TRBV2 and TRBJ2-3; possible D gene TRBD2, 6 bases. Germline values: CDR1 SNHLY, CDR2 FYNNEI. V was cut by 7 bases and J by 4 bases, with 9 bases left in between. The CDR3 loop spans 12 amino acids. The CDR3 sequence: CASNGGSDTQYF. The CDR3 region has the DNA TGTGCCAGCAATGGGGGGTCAGATACGCAGTATTTT.

In regard to this clone: One end of the junction fails to match germline, which may point to a read error. V usage is TRBV7-7 and J usage is TRBJ2-2, with 15 bases identical to TRBD2. The CDR3 consists of 18 residues. Germline V gene lookup returns CDR1 SSHAT and CDR2 FNYEAQ (reference sequence). CDR3 residues: CASSLGGLAGGVTGELFF. In nucleotides, the CDR3 is TGTGCTAGCAGCTTAGGGGGACTAGCGGGAGGAGTCACCGGGGAGCTGTTTTTT. The full variable domain, completed using reference TRBV7-7 and TRBJ2-2, is GAGVSQSPRYKVTKRGQDVTLRCDPISSHATLYWYQQALGQGPEFLTYFNYEAQPDKSGLPSDRFSAERPEGSISTLTIQRTEQRDSAMYRCASSLGGLAGGVTGELFFGEGSRLTVL.

The J gene is TRBJ1-5, the V gene TRBV13, with 11 nucleotides matching TRBD1. The V and J ends lost 6 bases and 3 bases, in that order; junction bases with no gene match: 4. Germline V gene data show CDR1 as PRHDT and CDR2 as FYEKMQ (reference sequence). CDR3 size: 15 residues. In nucleotides, the CDR3 is TGTGCCAGCAGTAATGGACAGGGGGCCAATCAGCCCCAGCATTTT. It encodes CASSNGQGANQPQHF.

This chain joins TRBV5-6 and TRBJ1-5, with TRBD1 matching 9 bases. Germline V gene data show CDR1 as SGHDT and CDR2 as YYEEEE. The CDR3 consists of 17 residues. V shed 0 bases, J shed 3 bases, and the junction held 7 bases outside the gene matches. DNA for the CDR3: TGTGCCAGCAGCTTGGCCTCCGACAGGGGGTACAATCAGCCCCAGCATTTT. Translating it yields CASSLASDRGYNQPQHF.

The J gene is TRBJ2-1, the V gene TRBV4-1; no clear D gene. This CDR3 has 14 residues. Germline V CDR1 and CDR2: MGHRA, YSYEKL. V was cut by 4 bases and J by 8 bases, with 15 bases left in between. The CDR3 DNA follows: TGCGCCAGCAGCCCTACCGGGTTTCGCTATGAGCAGTTCTTC. It is translated as CASSPTGFRYEQFF.

This chain uses TRBV11-2 with TRBJ2-1; TRBD2 matches at 7 bases. Germline CDR1 reads SGHAT; CDR2 reads FQNNGV. Trimming cost V 1 base and J 7 bases; bases outside gene matches: 7. This CDR3 has 15 residues. CDR3 bases: TGTGCCAGCAGCTTAGGTGGGAGGGCCGGGAATGAGCAGTTCTTC. Protein product: CASSLGGRAGNEQFF.

The V call is TRBV5-1, the J call TRBJ1-2; 7 bases fit TRBD1. J was trimmed by 8 bases and V by 2 bases; bases with no gene match: 6. Germline V gives CDR1 SGHRS, CDR2 YFSETQ. CDR3 length equals 13 residues. CDR3 sequence: CASSFGTVGGYTF. As DNA, the CDR3 is TGCGCCAGCAGCTTTGGGACAGTCGGGGGCTACACCTTC.

This clone was observed a single time. The gene calls are TRBV18 and TRBJ1-1; unclear D gene. V was shortened by 3 bases and J by 2 bases, with 13 bases between the two germline ends. This CDR3 is built from 15 residues. The germline CDR1 and CDR2 sequences are KGHSH and LQKENI. This chain's CDR3 is CASSPYSGRNTEAFF. The DNA of the CDR3 is TGTGCCAGCTCACCCTACAGCGGGAGAAACACTGAAGCTTTCTTT.

This chain connects TRBV4-2 to TRBJ2-1; perhaps TRBD2 as D (5 bases). The CDR3 contains 15 residues. V dropped 2 bases and J dropped 5 bases, with 13 bases sitting between them. Looked up from germline, CDR1 is LGHNA and CDR2 is YNFKEQ. The chain's CDR3 is CASSQPGRPDNEQFF. In DNA form, the CDR3 reads TGTGCCAGCAGCCAACCGGGAAGACCCGACAATGAGCAGTTCTTC.

With respect to this clone: One end of the junction is discordant with germline, which a read error may explain. The J gene is TRBJ2-6, the V gene TRBV5-4; no clear D. There are 12 residues in the CDR3. Germline CDR1 reads SGHNT; CDR2 reads YYREEE (reference sequence). CDR3 region: CASSLEANVLTF. The CDR3 nucleotides read TGTGCCAGCAGTTTGGAGGCCAACGTCCTGACTTTC.

The V and J genes are TRBV9 and TRBJ1-1; D might be TRBD1 (5 bases). Trimming left V 0 bases short and J 3 bases short, with 12 bases between. The CDR3 runs 15 residues. From germline, CDR1 is SGDLS and CDR2 YYNGEE. CDR3: CASSVGRGPDTEAFF. In DNA, the CDR3 is TGTGCCAGCAGCGTAGGGCGGGGACCGGACACTGAAGCTTTCTTT.

The chain joins TRBV6-1 to TRBJ1-5, with TRBD1 as a possible D gene (6 bases). The CDR3 runs to 14 residues. Per germline, CDR1 MNHNS and CDR2 SASEGT. The V gene lost 5 bases and the J gene lost 6 bases, with 14 bases spanning the gap. In nucleotides, the CDR3 is TGTGCCAGCAGTACTAGGGGGGGAGGTCAGCCCCAGCATTTT. Its protein product is CASSTRGGGQPQHF.

The chain recombines TRBV7-2 with TRBJ2-7; 9 bases map to TRBD1. The V gene end was trimmed by 2 bases and the J gene end by 6 bases; junction bases not matched to a gene: 2. Germline CDR1 is SGHTA and CDR2 is FQGNSA. The CDR3 sequence is 13 residues long. The CDR3 DNA reads TGTGCCAGCAGCTTACAGACAGGGGGCGAGCAGTACTTC. This encodes CASSLQTGGEQYF.

The chain joins TRBV7-2 to TRBJ2-7; D perhaps matches TRBD1 (6 bases). The CDR3 covers 16 residues. Germline V lookup: CDR1 SGHTA, CDR2 FQGNSA. The V and J ends lost 1 base and 0 bases respectively, with 13 bases between them. DNA for the CDR3: TGTGCCAGCAGCTTAGGGCCAGGGGAGAGCTCCTACGAGCAGTACTTC. Translation gives CASSLGPGESSYEQYF.

The chain has TRBV27 and TRBJ2-1; a weak D match, TRBD2 (5 bases). This CDR3 region has 12 residues. Trimming removed 2 bases at V and 7 bases at J, with 6 bases between. Germline-derived CDR1 and CDR2 are MNHEY and SMNVEV (reference sequence). The CDR3 sequence: CASSLGGNEQFF. CDR3 bases: TGTGCCAGCAGTTTAGGCGGGAATGAGCAGTTCTTC.

V usage is TRBV27 and J usage is TRBJ1-1; D not certain. V lost 3 bases and J 5 bases, leaving 10 bases between the germline ends. This CDR3 spans 13 amino acids. Germline assignment: CDR1 MNHEY and CDR2 SMNVEV (reference sequence). Here the CDR3 DNA reads TGTGCCAGCAGTTTCTTTGCTGGGACTGAAGCTTTCTTT. Translated: CASSFFAGTEAFF.

V gene TRBV7-9 combines with J gene TRBJ1-5; TRBD1 aligns across 10 bases. CDR1 SEHNR and CDR2 FQNEAQ come from the germline V gene (reference sequence). V trimming: 5 bases; J trimming: 0 bases; junction bases outside the gene matches: 13. This CDR3 has 19 amino acids. The CDR3, as DNA: TGTGCCAGCAGCCATAGCGGGACAGGGGTGGGCCATAGCAATCAGCCCCAGCATTTT. Its translation is CASSHSGTGVGHSNQPQHF. Complete variable domain (other parts from reference TRBV7-9 and TRBJ1-5): DTGVSQNPRHKITKRGQNVTFRCDPISEHNRLYWYRQTLGQGPEFLTYFQNEAQLEKSRLLSDRFSAERPKGSFSTLEIQRTEQGDSAMYLCASSHSGTGVGHSNQPQHFGDGTRLSIL.

The V call is TRBV19, the J call TRBJ2-7, with a possible D match to TRBD1 (5 bases). The CDR3 has 14 residues. V lost 2 bases, J lost 4 bases, and 12 bases lay in between. Germline V gene data show CDR1 as LNHDA and CDR2 as SQIVND (reference sequence). CDR3 bases: TGTGCCAGTAGTATAATAAGTAAGGGGTACGAGCAGTACTTC. This translates into CASSIISKGYEQYF.

The chain carries TRBV25-1 and TRBJ1-3; 12 nucleotides line up with TRBD1. Germline V lookup: CDR1 MGHDK, CDR2 SYGVNS. The ends lost 4 bases at V and 0 bases at J; junction bases unmatched: 7. The CDR3 has 18 residues. As DNA, the CDR3 is TGTGCCAGCAGTGGGGGGACAGGGGGCGAAAGCTCTGGAAACACCATATATTTT. Protein sequence: CASSGGTGGESSGNTIYF.

The rearrangement uses TRBV7-9 and TRBJ1-1; maybe TRBD1 (5 bases). V lost 6 bases, J lost 0 bases, and 8 bases lay in between. From germline, CDR1 is SEHNR and CDR2 FQNEAQ (reference sequence). The length of the CDR3 is 13 residues. CDR3 sequence (DNA): TGTGCCAGCAGGGGACGGTTGAACACTGAAGCTTTCTTT. This sequence encodes CASRGRLNTEAFF.